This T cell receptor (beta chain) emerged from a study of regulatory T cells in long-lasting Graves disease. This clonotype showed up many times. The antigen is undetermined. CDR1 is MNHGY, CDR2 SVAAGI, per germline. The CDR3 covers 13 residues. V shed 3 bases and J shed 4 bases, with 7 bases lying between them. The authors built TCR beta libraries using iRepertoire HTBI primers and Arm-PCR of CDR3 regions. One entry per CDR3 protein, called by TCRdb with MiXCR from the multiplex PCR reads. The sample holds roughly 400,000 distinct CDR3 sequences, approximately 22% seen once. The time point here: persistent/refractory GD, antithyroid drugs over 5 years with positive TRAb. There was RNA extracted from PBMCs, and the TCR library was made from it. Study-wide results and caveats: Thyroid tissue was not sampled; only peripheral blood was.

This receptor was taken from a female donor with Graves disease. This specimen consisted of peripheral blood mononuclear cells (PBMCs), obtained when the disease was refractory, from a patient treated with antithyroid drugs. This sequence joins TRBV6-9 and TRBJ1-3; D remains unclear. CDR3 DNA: TGTGCCAGCAGTTACGCGGGGGGAAACACCATATATTTT. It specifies CASSYAGGNTIYF.